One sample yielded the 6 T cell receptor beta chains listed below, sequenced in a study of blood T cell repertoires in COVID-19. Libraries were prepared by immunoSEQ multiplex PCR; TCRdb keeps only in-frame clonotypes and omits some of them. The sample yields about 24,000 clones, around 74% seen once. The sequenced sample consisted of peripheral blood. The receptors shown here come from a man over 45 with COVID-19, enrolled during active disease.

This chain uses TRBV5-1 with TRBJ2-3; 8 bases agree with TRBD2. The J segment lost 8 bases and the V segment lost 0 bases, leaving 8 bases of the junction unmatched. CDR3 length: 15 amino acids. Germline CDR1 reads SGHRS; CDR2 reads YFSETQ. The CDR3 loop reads CASSLEPAGASTQYF. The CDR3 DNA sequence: TGCGCCAGCAGCTTGGAGCCAGCGGGAGCGAGTACGCAGTATTTT. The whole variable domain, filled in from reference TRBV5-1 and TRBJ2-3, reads KAGVTQTPRYLIKTRGQQVTLSCSPISGHRSVSWYQQTPGQGLQFLFEYFSETQRNKGNFPGRFSGRQFSNSRSEMNVSTLELGDSALYLCASSLEPAGASTQYFGPGTRLTVL.

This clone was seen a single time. CDR3 in amino acids: CASSLGTGSNTIYF. The DNA of the CDR3 is TGCGCCAGCAGCTTGGGGACAGGGAGCAACACCATATATTTT. The rearrangement joins TRBV5-1 to TRBJ1-3; the match to TRBD1 covers 8 bases. J gave up 7 bases and V 0 bases, and 3 bases lay outside the gene matches. Germline CDR1 SGHRS, CDR2 YFSETQ. CDR3 length equals 14 residues.

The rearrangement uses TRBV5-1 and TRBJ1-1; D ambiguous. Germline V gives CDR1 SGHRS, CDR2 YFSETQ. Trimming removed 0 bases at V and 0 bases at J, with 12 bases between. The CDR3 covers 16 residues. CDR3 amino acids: CASSLGAARMNTEAFF. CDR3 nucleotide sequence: TGCGCCAGCAGCTTGGGGGCAGCCCGAATGAACACTGAAGCTTTCTTT. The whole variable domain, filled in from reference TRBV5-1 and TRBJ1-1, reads KAGVTQTPRYLIKTRGQQVTLSCSPISGHRSVSWYQQTPGQGLQFLFEYFSETQRNKGNFPGRFSGRQFSNSRSEMNVSTLELGDSALYLCASSLGAARMNTEAFFGQGTRLTVV.

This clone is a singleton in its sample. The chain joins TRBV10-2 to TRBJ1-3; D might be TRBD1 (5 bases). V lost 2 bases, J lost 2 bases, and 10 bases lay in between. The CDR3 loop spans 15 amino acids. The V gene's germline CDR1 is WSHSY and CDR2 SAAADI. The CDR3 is CASSEGGTPGNTIYF. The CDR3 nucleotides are TGCGCCAGCAGTGAGGGGGGGACCCCTGGAAACACCATATATTTT.

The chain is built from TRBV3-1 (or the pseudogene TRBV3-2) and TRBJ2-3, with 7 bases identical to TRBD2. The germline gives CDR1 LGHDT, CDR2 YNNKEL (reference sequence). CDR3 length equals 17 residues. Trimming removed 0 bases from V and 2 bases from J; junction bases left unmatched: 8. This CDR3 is CASSQEGLAEVTDTQYF. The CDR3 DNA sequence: TGTGCCAGCAGCCAAGAAGGGCTAGCGGAAGTCACAGATACGCAGTATTTT.

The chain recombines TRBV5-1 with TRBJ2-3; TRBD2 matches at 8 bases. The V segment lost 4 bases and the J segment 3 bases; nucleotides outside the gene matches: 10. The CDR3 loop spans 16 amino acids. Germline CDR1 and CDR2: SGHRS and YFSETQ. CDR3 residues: CASSLGRGGPTDTQYF. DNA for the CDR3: TGCGCCAGCAGCCTGGGACGCGGGGGGCCAACAGATACGCAGTATTTT.